This passage covers 17 T cell receptor beta chains from one sample sequenced in a study of blood T cell repertoires in COVID-19. The protocol was immunoSEQ multiplex PCR, while the TCRdb copy is restricted to in-frame clones and leaves out a portion. The table lists some 160,000 clones, roughly nine tenths of them singletons, with roughly 4% in the top ten. The sequenced sample consisted of peripheral blood. These receptors were obtained from an older woman with acute or convalescent COVID-19.

The chain carries TRBV10-3 and TRBJ1-2, with D uncertain. V was shortened by 4 bases and J by 2 bases, with 11 bases between the two germline ends. The CDR3 is 14 amino acids. Germline lookup yields CDR1 ENHRY and CDR2 SYGVKD. CDR3 in amino acids: CAISAQDVNYGYTF. DNA for the CDR3: TGTGCCATCAGTGCCCAGGATGTAAACTATGGCTACACCTTC.

The chain couples TRBV7-8 to TRBJ2-5, with 10 nucleotides matching TRBD2. J was trimmed by 1 base and V by 4 bases; bases with no gene match: 9. Looked up from germline, CDR1 is SGHVS and CDR2 is FQNEAQ. The CDR3 covers 17 residues. The chain's CDR3 is CASSSSPGLAPQETQYF. The CDR3 DNA sequence: TGTGCCAGCAGCTCCTCTCCGGGACTAGCGCCCCAAGAGACCCAGTACTTC.

The chain uses TRBV11-3 and TRBJ1-1; D may be TRBD1 (6 bases). V lost 4 bases to trimming and J lost 2 bases, with 8 bases between them. Germline CDR1 and CDR2: SGHNT and YENEEA. The CDR3 has 13 amino acids. The CDR3 DNA follows: TGTGCCAGCAGCTGGGGACAAAACACTGAAGCTTTCTTT. Translation gives CASSWGQNTEAFF.

J is TRBJ2-3 and V is TRBV29-1; weak D call: TRBD2 (7 bases). Trimming left V 4 bases short and J 5 bases short, with 19 bases between. Germline lookup yields CDR1 SQVTM and CDR2 ANQGSEA. The CDR3 totals 15 residues. CDR3 nucleotides: TGCAGCGTTGCGGGGAGAGGGGGGGCCGGAGATACGCAGTATTTT. Protein sequence: CSVAGRGGAGDTQYF.

This chain joins TRBV28 and TRBJ2-1; 13 bases align to TRBD2. The CDR3 extends over 12 amino acids. CDR1 is MDHEN and CDR2 is SYDVKM in the germline V gene. J gave up 12 bases and V 8 bases, and 4 bases lay outside the gene matches. DNA for the CDR3: TGTGCCAGCCAGACTAGCGGGAGGCCGCAGTTCTTC. It codes for CASQTSGRPQFF. The variable domain in full, with the rest retrieved from reference TRBV28 and TRBJ2-1, is DVKVTQSSRYLVKRTGEKVFLECVQDMDHENMFWYRQDPGLGLRLIYFSYDVKMKEKGDIPEGYSVSREKKERFSLILESASTNQTSMYLCASQTSGRPQFFGPGTRLTVL.

The chain has TRBV10-3 and TRBJ2-7; possibly TRBD2 for D (5 bases). Trimming took 0 bases from V and 0 from J, leaving 6 bases between them. The CDR3 length is 14 residues. Germline V gives CDR1 ENHRY, CDR2 SYGVKD. In nucleotides, the CDR3 is TGTGCCATCAGTGAGTCTGGGAGCTCCTACGAGCAGTACTTC. It encodes CAISESGSSYEQYF.

The chain recombines TRBV4-1 with TRBJ2-5, with TRBD1 matching 7 bases. The trim removed 1 base at V and 4 bases at J, leaving 3 bases unmatched. This CDR3 has 14 amino acids. The germline CDR1 and CDR2 sequences are MGHRA and YSYEKL. DNA of the CDR3: TGCGCCAGCAGCCAAGCGACAGGGCGAGAGACCCAGTACTTC. This gives the protein CASSQATGRETQYF.

This clone has just a few counts. V is TRBV4-1 and J is TRBJ2-7; TRBD2 matches at 7 bases. Germline assignment: CDR1 MGHRA and CDR2 YSYEKL. With V trimmed by 1 base and J by 2 bases, 5 bases remained unmatched. The CDR3 covers 15 residues. The CDR3 DNA reads TGCGCCAGCAGCCAAGTAGCTAGCGGTACCTACGAGCAGTACTTC. The encoded protein is CASSQVASGTYEQYF.

In this sample, this clone turned up a few times. The chain links TRBV5-4 to TRBJ2-7; no clear D. There are 12 residues in the CDR3. Germline-derived CDR1 and CDR2 are SGHNT and YYREEE (reference sequence). The V end lost 0 bases, the J end lost 3 bases, and 4 bases lay between the germline ends. The CDR3 DNA reads as TGTGCCAGCAGCTTGGTCGGCTACGAGCAGTACTTC. Translating gives CASSLVGYEQYF. The variable domain in full, with the rest retrieved from reference TRBV5-4 and TRBJ2-7, is ETGVTQSPTHLIKTRGQQVTLRCSSQSGHNTVSWYQQALGQGPQFIFQYYREEENGRGNFPPRFSGLQFPNYSSELNVNALELDDSALYLCASSLVGYEQYFGPGTRLTVT.

V gene TRBV6-1 combines with J gene TRBJ1-2; D unresolved. The CDR3 extends over 13 amino acids. V lost 1 base to trimming and J lost 7 bases, with 10 bases between them. Germline CDR1 reads MNHNS; CDR2 reads SASEGT. The CDR3 coding sequence is TGTGCCAGCAGTGAAGTGCGAGGGTTTGGCTACACCTTC. This codes for CASSEVRGFGYTF.

This chain's CDR3 is CASSLNWPPDMGYTF. Here the CDR3 DNA reads TGTGCCAGCAGCTTAAATTGGCCCCCTGATATGGGCTACACCTTC. The genes are TRBV7-2 and TRBJ1-2; D is unresolved. The germline V and J ends were trimmed by 2 bases and 8 bases, with 18 bases remaining between them. From germline, CDR1 is SGHTA and CDR2 FQGNSA. The CDR3 sequence is 15 residues long.

The V call is TRBV28, the J call TRBJ1-5; TRBD1 is a possible D gene (6 bases). The V end was cut by 6 bases, the J end by 6 bases, with 24 bases between. CDR3 size: 17 residues. CDR1 and CDR2 (germline): MDHEN, SYDVKM. The CDR3 DNA sequence: TGTGCCAGCAGCCACTACGTAGGAGGGGGGGCTGGTCAGCCCCAGCATTTT. Protein: CASSHYVGGGAGQPQHF.

The chain's CDR3 is CASSYSGLAGETYEQYF. DNA of the CDR3: TGTGCCAGCAGTTACTCGGGACTAGCGGGGGAAACCTACGAGCAGTACTTC. V usage is TRBV6-2 or TRBV6-3 and J usage is TRBJ2-7, with TRBD2 matching 14 bases. With V trimmed by 0 bases and J by 2 bases, 3 bases remained unmatched. CDR1 is MNHEY, CDR2 SVGEGT, per germline. This CDR3 has 17 residues.

V gene TRBV28 combines with J gene TRBJ2-7, with 8 bases matching TRBD2. Germline V CDR1 and CDR2: MDHEN, SYDVKM. This CDR3 is 15 amino acids long. J lost 6 bases, V lost 4 bases, and 11 bases had no gene match. Written as DNA, the CDR3 is TGTGCCAGCAGTTCCCCGGGACTAGGGATGGGCGAGCAGTACTTC. Residues: CASSSPGLGMGEQYF.

The chain couples TRBV6-5 to TRBJ2-5, with D unclear. V dropped 0 bases and J dropped 2 bases, with 7 bases sitting between them. The CDR3 covers 14 residues. Germline V gene data show CDR1 as MNHEY and CDR2 as SVGAGI. For the CDR3, the DNA is TGTGCCAGCAGTTACTCGACTTTTCAAGAGACCCAGTACTTC. As protein: CASSYSTFQETQYF.

This clone appeared once. The rearrangement uses TRBV6-1 and TRBJ1-2; TRBD1 is a possible D gene (6 bases). This CDR3 spans 14 amino acids. The germline CDR1 and CDR2 sequences are MNHNS and SASEGT. The V end lost 2 bases, the J end lost 4 bases, and 11 bases lay between the germline ends. CDR3 protein: CASSESGGLYGYTF. The CDR3 DNA reads TGTGCCAGCAGTGAATCGGGGGGCCTCTATGGCTACACCTTC.

V gene TRBV4-2 combines with J gene TRBJ2-7, with TRBD2 as a possible D gene (6 bases). Deletions cut 7 bases from V and 2 bases from J, with 18 bases between. CDR3 length equals 15 residues. CDR1 and CDR2 (germline): LGHNA, YNFKEQ. The CDR3 nucleotides are TGTGCCAGCAATCCCGGAGGGACTGCCACCTACGAGCAGTACTTC. It specifies CASNPGGTATYEQYF.